The clone carrying this T cell receptor (beta chain) has more than one count but fewer than ten. This CDR3 is built from 13 residues. V was trimmed by 3 bases and J by 3 bases, leaving 6 bases between them. Germline values: CDR1 DFQATT, CDR2 SNEGSKA (reference sequence). TCRdb fed the RT-PCR reads into MiXCR, producing one record per CDR3 protein. The sample contains 650,000 to 800,000 distinct CDR3 sequences, about 14% of which appear only once. The chain carries TRBV20-1 and TRBJ1-6, with D hard to call. Sequencing was done on a sample of memory CD4+ T cells from blood. The clonotype originates from a female donor in good health, serving as a healthy control. CDR3 nucleotides: TGCAGTGCTAGGAGTGACTATAATTCACCCCTCCACTTT. Encoded protein: CSARSDYNSPLHF.